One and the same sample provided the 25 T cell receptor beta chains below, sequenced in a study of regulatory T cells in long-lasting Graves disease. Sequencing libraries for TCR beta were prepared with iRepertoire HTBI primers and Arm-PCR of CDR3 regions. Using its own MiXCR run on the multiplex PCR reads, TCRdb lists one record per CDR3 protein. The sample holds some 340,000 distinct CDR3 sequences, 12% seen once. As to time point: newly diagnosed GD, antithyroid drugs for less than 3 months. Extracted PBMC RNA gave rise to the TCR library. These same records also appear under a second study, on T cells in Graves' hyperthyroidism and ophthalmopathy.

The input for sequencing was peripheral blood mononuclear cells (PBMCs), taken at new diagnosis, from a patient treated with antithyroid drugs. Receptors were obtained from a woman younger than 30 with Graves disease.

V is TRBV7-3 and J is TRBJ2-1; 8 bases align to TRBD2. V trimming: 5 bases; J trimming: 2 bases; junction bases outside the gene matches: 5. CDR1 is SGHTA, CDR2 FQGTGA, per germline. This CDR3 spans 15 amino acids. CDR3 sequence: CASSLGLATYNEQFF. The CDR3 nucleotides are TGTGCCAGCAGCCTAGGACTAGCAACCTACAATGAGCAGTTCTTC.

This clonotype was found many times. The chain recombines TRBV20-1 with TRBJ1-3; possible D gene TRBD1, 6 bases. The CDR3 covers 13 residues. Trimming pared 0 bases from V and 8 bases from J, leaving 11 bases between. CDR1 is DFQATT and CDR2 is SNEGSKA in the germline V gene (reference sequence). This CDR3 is CSAREGPGDTIYF. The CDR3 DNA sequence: TGCAGTGCTAGAGAGGGACCAGGGGACACCATATATTTT.

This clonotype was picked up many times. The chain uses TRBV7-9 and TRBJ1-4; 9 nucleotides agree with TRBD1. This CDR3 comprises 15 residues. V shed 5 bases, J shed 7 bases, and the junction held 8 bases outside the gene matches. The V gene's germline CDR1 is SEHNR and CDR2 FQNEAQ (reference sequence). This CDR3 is CASSITGGFGEKLFF. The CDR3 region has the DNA TGTGCCAGCAGCATAACAGGGGGCTTCGGTGAAAAACTGTTTTTT.

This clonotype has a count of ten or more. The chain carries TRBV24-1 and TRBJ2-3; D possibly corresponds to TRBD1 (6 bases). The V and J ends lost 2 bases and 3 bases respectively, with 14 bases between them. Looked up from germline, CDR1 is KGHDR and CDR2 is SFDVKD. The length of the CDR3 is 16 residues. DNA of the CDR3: TGTGCCACCAGTGATTCCAGGGGTTTCGGAACAGATACGCAGTATTTT. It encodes CATSDSRGFGTDTQYF.

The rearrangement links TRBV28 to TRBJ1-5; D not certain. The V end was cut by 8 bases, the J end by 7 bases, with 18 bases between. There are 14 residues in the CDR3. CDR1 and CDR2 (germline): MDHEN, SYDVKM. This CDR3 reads CASGPHGAGQPQHF. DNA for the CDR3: TGTGCCAGCGGACCACACGGTGCTGGACAGCCCCAGCATTTT.

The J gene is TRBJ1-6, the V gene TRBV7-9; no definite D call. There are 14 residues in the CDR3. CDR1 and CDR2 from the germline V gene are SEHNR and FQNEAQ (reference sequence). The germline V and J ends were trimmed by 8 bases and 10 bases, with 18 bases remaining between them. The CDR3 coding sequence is TGTGCCAGCCGGTCTGGCGCGGAGCGATCACCCCTCCACTTT. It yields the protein CASRSGAERSPLHF.

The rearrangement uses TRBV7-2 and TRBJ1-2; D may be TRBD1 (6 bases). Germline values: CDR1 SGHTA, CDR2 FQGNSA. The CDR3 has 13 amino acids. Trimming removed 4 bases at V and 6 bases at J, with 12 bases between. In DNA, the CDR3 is TGTGCCAGCAGCTCGCGGGGGGGCGATGGCTACACCTTC. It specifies CASSSRGGDGYTF.

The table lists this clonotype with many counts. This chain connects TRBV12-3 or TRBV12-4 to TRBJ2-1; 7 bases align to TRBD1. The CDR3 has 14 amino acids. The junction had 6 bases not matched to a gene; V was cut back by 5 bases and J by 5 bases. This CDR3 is CASSVWDRDNEQFF. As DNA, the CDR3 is TGTGCCAGCAGTGTTTGGGACAGAGACAATGAGCAGTTCTTC.

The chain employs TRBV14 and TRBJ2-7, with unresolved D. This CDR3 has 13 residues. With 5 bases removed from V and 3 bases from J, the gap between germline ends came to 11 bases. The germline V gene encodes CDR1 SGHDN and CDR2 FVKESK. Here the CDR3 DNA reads TGTGCCAGCAGCGGACCGACAAGCTACGAGCAGTACTTC. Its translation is CASSGPTSYEQYF.

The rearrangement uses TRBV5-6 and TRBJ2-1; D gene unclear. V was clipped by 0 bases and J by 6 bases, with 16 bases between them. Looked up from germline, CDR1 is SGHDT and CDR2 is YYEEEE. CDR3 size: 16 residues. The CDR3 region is CASSLGYPAFSNEQFF. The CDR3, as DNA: TGTGCCAGCAGCTTGGGATACCCTGCGTTTAGCAATGAGCAGTTCTTC.

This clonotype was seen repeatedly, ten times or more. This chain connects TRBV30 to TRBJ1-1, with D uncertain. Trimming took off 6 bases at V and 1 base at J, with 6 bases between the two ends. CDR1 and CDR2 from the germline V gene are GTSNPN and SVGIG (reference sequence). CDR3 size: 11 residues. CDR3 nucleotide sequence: TGTGCCTGCGGACGGAACACTGAAGCTTTCTTT. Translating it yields CACGRNTEAFF. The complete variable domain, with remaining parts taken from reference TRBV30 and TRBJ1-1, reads SQTIHQWPATLVQPVGSPLSLECTVEGTSNPNLYWYRQAAGRGLQLLFYSVGIGQISSEVPQNLSASRPQDRQFILSSKKLLLSDSGFYLCACGRNTEAFFGQGTRLTVV.

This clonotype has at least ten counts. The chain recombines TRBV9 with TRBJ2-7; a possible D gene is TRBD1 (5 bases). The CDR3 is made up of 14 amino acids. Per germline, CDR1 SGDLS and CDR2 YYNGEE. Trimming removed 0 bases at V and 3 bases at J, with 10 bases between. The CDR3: CASSVAWGVYEQYF. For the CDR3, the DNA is TGTGCCAGCAGCGTAGCGTGGGGCGTCTACGAGCAGTACTTC.

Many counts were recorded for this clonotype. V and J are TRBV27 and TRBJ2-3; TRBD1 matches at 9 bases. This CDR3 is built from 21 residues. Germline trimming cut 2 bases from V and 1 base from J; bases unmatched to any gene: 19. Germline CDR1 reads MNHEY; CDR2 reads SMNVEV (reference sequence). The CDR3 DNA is TGTGCCAGCAGTTTAAGGTCGAAGGGACAGGGACCTACTAACGGCACAGATACGCAGTATTTT. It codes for CASSLRSKGQGPTNGTDTQYF.

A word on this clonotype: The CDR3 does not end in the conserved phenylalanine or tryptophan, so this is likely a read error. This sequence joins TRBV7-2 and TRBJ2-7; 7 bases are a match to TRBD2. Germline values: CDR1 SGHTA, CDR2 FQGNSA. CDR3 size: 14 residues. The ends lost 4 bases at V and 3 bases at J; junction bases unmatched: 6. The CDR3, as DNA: TGTGCCAGCAGCTATGGACTAGGGGTCTACGAGCAGTACCTC. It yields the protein CASSYGLGVYEQYL.

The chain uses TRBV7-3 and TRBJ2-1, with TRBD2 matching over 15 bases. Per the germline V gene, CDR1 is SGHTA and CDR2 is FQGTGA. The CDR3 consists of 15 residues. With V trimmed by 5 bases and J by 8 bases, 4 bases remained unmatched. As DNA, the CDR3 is TGTGCCAGCAGCCGGACTAGCGGGGGGGCCTATGAGCAGTTCTTC. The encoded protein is CASSRTSGGAYEQFF.

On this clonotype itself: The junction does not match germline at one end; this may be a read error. The CDR3 sequence: CVSSLQGRSLYEQYF. As DNA, the CDR3 is TGTGTCAGCAGCCTACAGGGGCGCAGTCTCTACGAGCAGTACTTC. The chain links TRBV6-1 to TRBJ2-7; the match to TRBD1 covers 7 bases. Germline CDR1 reads MNHNS; CDR2 reads SASEGT. The CDR3 has 15 amino acids.

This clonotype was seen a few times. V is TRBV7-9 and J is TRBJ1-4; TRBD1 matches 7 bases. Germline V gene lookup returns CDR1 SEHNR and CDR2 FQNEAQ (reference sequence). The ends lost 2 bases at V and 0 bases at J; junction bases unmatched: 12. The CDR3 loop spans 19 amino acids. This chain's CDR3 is CASSLSGFRDSPTNEKLFF. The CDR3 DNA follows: TGTGCCAGCAGCTTAAGCGGTTTTCGGGACAGCCCAACTAATGAAAAACTGTTTTTT.

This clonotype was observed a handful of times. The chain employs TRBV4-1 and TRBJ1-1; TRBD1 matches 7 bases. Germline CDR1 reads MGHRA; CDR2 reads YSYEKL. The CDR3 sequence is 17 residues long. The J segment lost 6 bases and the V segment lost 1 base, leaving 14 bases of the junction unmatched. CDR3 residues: CASSQAGQGGMYAEAFF. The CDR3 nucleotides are TGCGCCAGCAGCCAAGCTGGGCAGGGGGGGATGTACGCTGAAGCTTTCTTT.

The CDR3, as DNA: TGCAGTGCTAGTTACGGCGGGAGTAGCACAGATACGCAGTATTTT. It codes for CSASYGGSSTDTQYF. The chain recombines TRBV20-1 with TRBJ2-3; 7 positions agree with TRBD2. Per the germline V gene, CDR1 is DFQATT and CDR2 is SNEGSKA (reference sequence). This CDR3 has 15 amino acids. Losses at the gene ends were 3 bases for V and 0 bases for J; bases not matched to a gene: 6.

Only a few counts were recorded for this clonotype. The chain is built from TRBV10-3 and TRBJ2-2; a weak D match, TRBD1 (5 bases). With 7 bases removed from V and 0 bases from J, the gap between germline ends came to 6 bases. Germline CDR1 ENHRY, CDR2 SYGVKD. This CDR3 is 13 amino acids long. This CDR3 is CAIMTANTGELFF. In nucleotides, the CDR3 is TGTGCCATCATGACAGCGAACACCGGGGAGCTGTTTTTT.

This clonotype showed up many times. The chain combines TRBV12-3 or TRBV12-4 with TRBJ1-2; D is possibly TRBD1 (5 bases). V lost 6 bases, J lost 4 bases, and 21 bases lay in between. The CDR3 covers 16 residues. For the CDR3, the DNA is TGTGCCAGCAGCTCCCGTTGGCAGGGCCTTGGCTATGGCTACACCTTC. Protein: CASSSRWQGLGYGYTF.

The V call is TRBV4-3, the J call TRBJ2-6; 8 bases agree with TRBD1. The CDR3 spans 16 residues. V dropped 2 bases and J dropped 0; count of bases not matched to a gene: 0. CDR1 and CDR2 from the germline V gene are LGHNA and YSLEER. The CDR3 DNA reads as TGCGCCAGCAGCCAAACAGGGGGCTCTGGGGCCAACGTCCTGACTTTC. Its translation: CASSQTGGSGANVLTF.

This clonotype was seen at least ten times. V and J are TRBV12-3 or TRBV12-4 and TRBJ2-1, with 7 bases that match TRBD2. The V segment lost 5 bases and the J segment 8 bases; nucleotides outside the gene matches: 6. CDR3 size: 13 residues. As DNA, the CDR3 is TGTGCCAGCAGTCGGACTAGGTTTCATGAGCAGTTCTTC. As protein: CASSRTRFHEQFF.

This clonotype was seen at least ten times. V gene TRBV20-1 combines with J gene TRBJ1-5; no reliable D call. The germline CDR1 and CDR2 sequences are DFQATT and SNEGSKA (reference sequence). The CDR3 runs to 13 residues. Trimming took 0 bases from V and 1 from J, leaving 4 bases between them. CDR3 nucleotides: TGCAGTGCTAGAGAACAAAGCAATCAGCCCCAGCATTTT. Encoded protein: CSAREQSNQPQHF.

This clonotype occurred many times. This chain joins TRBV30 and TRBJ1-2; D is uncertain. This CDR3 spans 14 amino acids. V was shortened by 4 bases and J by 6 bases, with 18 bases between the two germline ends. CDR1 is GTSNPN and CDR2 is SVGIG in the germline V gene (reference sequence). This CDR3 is CAWNGPPLPHGYTF. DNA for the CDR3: TGTGCCTGGAACGGTCCACCCCTACCCCATGGCTACACCTTC.